The 10 T cell receptor beta chains reported below all come from one sample, sequenced in a study of blood T cells in healthy people across ages. Sample-barcoded 5' priming and a J-beta primer mix drove a second PCR of about 6 to 11 cycles. One entry per CDR3 protein results from TCRdb running MiXCR on the 5' RACE reads. The sample lists approximately 790,000 distinct CDR3 sequences; approximately 65% were seen once. Source material: blood. These receptors all stem from a man younger than 40 in good health.

The chain has TRBV7-2 and TRBJ2-3; 11 bases map to TRBD2. After removal of 2 bases from V and 0 bases from J, the junction contained 7 bases not matched to a gene. The length of the CDR3 is 18 residues. CDR1 SGHTA and CDR2 FQGNSA come from the germline V gene. The CDR3 here is CASSLLAGGRLSTDTQYF. CDR3 DNA sequence: TGTGCCAGCAGCTTACTAGCGGGGGGCCGACTTAGCACAGATACGCAGTATTTT.

This chain uses TRBV9 with TRBJ2-1; 7 bases align to TRBD2. In germline, CDR1 is SGDLS, CDR2 YYNGEE. The CDR3 runs to 14 residues. J lost 7 bases, V lost 3 bases, and 7 bases had no gene match. CDR3 bases: TGTGCCAGCAGCGGGGGACCAGCGGGGAATGAGCAGTTCTTC. Residues: CASSGGPAGNEQFF. The full variable domain, rest sourced from reference TRBV9 and TRBJ2-1, is DSGVTQTPKHLITATGQRVTLRCSPRSGDLSVYWYQQSLDQGLQFLIQYYNGEERAKGNILERFSAQQFPDLHSELNLSSLELGDSALYFCASSGGPAGNEQFFGPGTRLTVL.

J is TRBJ2-2 and V is TRBV7-9; possible D gene TRBD1, 6 bases. The CDR3 has 15 amino acids. Per the germline V gene, CDR1 is SEHNR and CDR2 is FQNEAQ (reference sequence). Trimming removed 5 bases from V and 2 bases from J, with 12 bases in between. The DNA of the CDR3 is TGTGCCAGCAGCGCCGGGACATTTAACACCGGGGAGCTGTTTTTT. Translating gives CASSAGTFNTGELFF.

The chain combines TRBV29-1 with TRBJ2-3; D is possibly TRBD2 (5 bases). CDR1 is SQVTM and CDR2 is ANQGSEA in the germline V gene. This CDR3 is built from 13 residues. V was shortened by 6 bases and J by 2 bases, with 12 bases between the two germline ends. CDR3: CSVLGILTDTQYF. Here the CDR3 DNA reads TGCAGCGTACTCGGGATTCTCACAGATACGCAGTATTTT.

The CDR3 nucleotides are TGTGCCAGCAGCCAGGGGACAGGGCGTGGGTACGAGCAGTTCTTC. This codes for CASSQGTGRGYEQFF. This chain links TRBV6-5 with TRBJ2-1; 9 bases line up with TRBD1. Per germline, CDR1 MNHEY and CDR2 SVGAGI. After removal of 6 bases from V and 10 bases from J, the junction contained 13 bases not matched to a gene. This CDR3 is built from 15 residues.

The rearrangement uses TRBV6-6 and TRBJ1-6; 7 nucleotides match TRBD1. Germline CDR1 reads MNHNY; CDR2 reads SVGAGI (reference sequence). V was pared by 11 bases and J by 10 bases, with 17 bases of the junction left unmatched. The length of the CDR3 is 15 residues. For the CDR3, the DNA is TGTGCCTGCCGGGGGAGACAGGGTATGGAATCACCCCTCCACTTT. Amino acid sequence: CACRGRQGMESPLHF.

This clonotype was observed many times. The gene calls are TRBV29-1 and TRBJ2-5, with D possibly TRBD1 on 6 matching bases. The CDR3 is 13 residues long. The germline V gene has CDR1 SQVTM and CDR2 ANQGSEA. The germline V and J ends were trimmed by 6 bases and 5 bases, with 16 bases remaining between them. The CDR3, as DNA: TGCAGCGTACAGGGTGGAAGCGGCGAGACCCAGTACTTC. Translating gives CSVQGGSGETQYF.

The V gene is TRBV29-1, the J gene TRBJ1-2; D is unresolved. Germline-derived CDR1 and CDR2 are SQVTM and ANQGSEA. The length of the CDR3 is 12 residues. V was trimmed by 8 bases and J by 2 bases, leaving 12 bases between them. The CDR3 protein is CSMDPGNYGYTF. The CDR3 region has the DNA TGCAGCATGGACCCGGGGAACTATGGCTACACCTTC.

The gene calls are TRBV29-1 and TRBJ2-7; 7 bases agree with TRBD1. Germline V gene lookup returns CDR1 SQVTM and CDR2 ANQGSEA. There are 12 residues in the CDR3. J lost 7 bases, V lost 4 bases, and 7 bases had no gene match. The CDR3 spells CSVVRDSQEQYF. CDR3 sequence (DNA): TGCAGCGTTGTCAGGGACAGTCAAGAGCAGTACTTC.

The chain is built from TRBV10-3 and TRBJ2-5; D is possibly TRBD2 (5 bases). The CDR3 length is 12 residues. Looked up from germline, CDR1 is ENHRY and CDR2 is SYGVKD. Trimming stripped 4 bases from V and 3 bases from J, with 6 bases between. The CDR3 spells CAISVREETQYF. For the CDR3, the DNA is TGTGCCATCAGTGTGCGGGAAGAGACCCAGTACTTC.